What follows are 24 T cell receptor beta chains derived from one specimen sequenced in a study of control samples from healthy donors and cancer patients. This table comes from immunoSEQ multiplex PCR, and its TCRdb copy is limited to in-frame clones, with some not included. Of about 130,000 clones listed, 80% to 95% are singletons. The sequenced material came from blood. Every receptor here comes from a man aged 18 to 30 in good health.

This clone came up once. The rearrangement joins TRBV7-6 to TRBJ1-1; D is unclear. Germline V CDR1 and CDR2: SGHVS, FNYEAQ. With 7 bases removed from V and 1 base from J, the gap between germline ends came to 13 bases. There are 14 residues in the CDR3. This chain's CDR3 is CASTISVANTEAFF. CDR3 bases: TGTGCCAGCACCATATCGGTTGCGAACACTGAAGCTTTCTTT. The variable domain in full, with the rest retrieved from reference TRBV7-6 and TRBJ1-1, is GAGVSQSPRYKVTKRGQDVALRCDPISGHVSLYWYRQALGQGPEFLTYFNYEAQQDKSGLPNDRFSAERPEGSISTLTIQRTEQRDSAMYRCASTISVANTEAFFGQGTRLTVV.

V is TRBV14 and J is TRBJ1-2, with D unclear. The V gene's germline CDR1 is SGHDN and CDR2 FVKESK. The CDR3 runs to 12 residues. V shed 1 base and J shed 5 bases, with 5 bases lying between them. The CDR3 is CASSQGGYGYTF. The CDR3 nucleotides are TGTGCCAGCAGCCAAGGAGGGTATGGCTACACCTTC.

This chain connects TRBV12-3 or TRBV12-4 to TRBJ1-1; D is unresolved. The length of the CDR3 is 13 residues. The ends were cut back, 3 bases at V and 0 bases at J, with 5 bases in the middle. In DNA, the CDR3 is TGTGCCAGCAGTTTGATCGTGAACACTGAAGCTTTCTTT. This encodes CASSLIVNTEAFF.

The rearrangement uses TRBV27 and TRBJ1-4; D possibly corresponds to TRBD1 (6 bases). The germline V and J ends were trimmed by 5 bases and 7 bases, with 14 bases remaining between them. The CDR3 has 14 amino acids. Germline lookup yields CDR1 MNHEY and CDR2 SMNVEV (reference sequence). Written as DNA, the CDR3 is TGTGCCAGCAGTCCTACAGGGACGGGTGAAAAACTGTTTTTT. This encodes CASSPTGTGEKLFF.

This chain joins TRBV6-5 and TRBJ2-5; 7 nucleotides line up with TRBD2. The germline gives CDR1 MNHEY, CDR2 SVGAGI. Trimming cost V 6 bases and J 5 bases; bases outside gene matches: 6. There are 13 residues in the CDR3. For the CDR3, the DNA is TGTGCCAGCAGGGGGGGGGTCGTCGAGACCCAGTACTTC. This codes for CASRGGVVETQYF.

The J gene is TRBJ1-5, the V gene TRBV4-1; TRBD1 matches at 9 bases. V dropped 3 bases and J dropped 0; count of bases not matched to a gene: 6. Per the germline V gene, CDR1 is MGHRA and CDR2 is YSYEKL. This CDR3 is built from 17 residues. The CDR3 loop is CASSQMDRGDSNQPQHF. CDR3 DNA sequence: TGCGCCAGCAGCCAGATGGACAGGGGAGATAGCAATCAGCCCCAGCATTTT.

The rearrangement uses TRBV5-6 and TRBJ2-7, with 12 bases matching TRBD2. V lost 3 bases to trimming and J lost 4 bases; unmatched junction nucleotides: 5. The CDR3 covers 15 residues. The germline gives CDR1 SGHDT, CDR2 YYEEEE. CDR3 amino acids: CASSWTSGEIYEQYF. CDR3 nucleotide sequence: TGTGCCAGCAGCTGGACTAGCGGGGAGATTTACGAGCAGTACTTC.

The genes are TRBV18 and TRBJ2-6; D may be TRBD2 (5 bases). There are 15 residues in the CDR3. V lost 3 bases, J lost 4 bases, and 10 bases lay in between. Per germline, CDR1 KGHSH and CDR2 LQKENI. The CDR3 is CASSPGVAGANVLTF. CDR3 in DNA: TGTGCCAGCTCACCCGGGGTCGCCGGGGCCAACGTCCTGACTTTC. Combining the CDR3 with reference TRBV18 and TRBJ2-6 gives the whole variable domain NAGVMQNPRHLVRRRGQEARLRCSPMKGHSHVYWYRQLPEEGLKFMVYLQKENIIDESGMPKERFSAEFPKEGPSILRIQQVVRGDSAAYFCASSPGVAGANVLTFGAGSRLTVL.

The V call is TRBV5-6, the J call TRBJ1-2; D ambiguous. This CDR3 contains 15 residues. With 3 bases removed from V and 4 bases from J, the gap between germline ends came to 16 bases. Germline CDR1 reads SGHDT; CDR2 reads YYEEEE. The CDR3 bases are TGTGCCAGCAGCTGGTCAGGAGGTCCAAGCTATGGCTACACCTTC. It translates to CASSWSGGPSYGYTF.

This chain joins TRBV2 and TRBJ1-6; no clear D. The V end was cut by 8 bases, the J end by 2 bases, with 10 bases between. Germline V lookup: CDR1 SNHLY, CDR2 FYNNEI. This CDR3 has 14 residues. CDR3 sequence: CASDLEAYNSPLHF. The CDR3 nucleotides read TGTGCCAGCGACTTAGAGGCCTATAATTCACCCCTCCACTTT.

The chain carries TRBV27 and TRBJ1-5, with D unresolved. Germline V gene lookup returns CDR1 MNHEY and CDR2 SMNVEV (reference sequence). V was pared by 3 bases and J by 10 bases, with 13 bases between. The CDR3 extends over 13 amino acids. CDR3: CASSLEPGGPQHF. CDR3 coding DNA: TGTGCCAGCAGTTTGGAGCCTGGTGGACCCCAGCATTTT.

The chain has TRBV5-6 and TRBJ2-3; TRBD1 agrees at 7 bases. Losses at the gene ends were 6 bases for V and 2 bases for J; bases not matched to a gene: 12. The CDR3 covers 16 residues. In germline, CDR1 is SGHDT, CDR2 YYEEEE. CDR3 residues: CASNSIQGLPTDTQYF. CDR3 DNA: TGTGCCAGCAACTCGATACAGGGGCTCCCCACAGATACGCAGTATTTT.

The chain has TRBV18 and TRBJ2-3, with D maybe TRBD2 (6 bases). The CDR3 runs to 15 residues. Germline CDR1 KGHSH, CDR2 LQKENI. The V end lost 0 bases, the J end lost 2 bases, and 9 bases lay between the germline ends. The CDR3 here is CASSPPLAYTDTQYF. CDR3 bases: TGTGCCAGCTCACCACCGCTAGCGTACACAGATACGCAGTATTTT.

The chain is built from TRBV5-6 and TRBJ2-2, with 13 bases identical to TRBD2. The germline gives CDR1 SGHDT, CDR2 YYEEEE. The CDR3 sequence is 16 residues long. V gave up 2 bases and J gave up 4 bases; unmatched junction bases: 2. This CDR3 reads CASSFGLAGATGELFF. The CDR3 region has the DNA TGTGCCAGCAGCTTTGGACTAGCGGGAGCCACCGGGGAGCTGTTTTTT. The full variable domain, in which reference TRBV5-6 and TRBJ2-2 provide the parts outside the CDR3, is DAGVTQSPTHLIKTRGQQVTLRCSPKSGHDTVSWYQQALGQGPQFIFQYYEEEERQRGNFPDRFSGHQFPNYSSELNVNALLLGDSALYLCASSFGLAGATGELFFGEGSRLTVL.

As DNA, the CDR3 is TGTGCCAGTAGTCCGGATCCGGCAAACTATGGCTACACCTTC. Residues: CASSPDPANYGYTF. This chain connects TRBV19 to TRBJ1-2, with D unclear. This CDR3 spans 14 amino acids. Germline-derived CDR1 and CDR2 are LNHDA and SQIVND (reference sequence). V gave up 5 bases and J gave up 2 bases, with 12 bases separating them.

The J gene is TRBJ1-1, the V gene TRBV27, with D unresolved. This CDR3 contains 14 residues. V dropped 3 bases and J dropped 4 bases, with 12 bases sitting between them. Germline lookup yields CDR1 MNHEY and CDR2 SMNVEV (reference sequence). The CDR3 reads CASSFGRSSTEAFF. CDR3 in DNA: TGTGCCAGCAGTTTTGGACGGTCGAGCACTGAAGCTTTCTTT.

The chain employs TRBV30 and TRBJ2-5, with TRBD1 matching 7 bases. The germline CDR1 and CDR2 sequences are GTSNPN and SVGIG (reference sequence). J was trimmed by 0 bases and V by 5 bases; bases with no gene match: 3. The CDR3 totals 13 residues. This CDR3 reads CAWVGTDQETQYF. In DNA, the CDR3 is TGTGCCTGGGTTGGGACAGACCAAGAGACCCAGTACTTC.

The CDR3 region has the DNA TGTGCCAGCTCTTGGGGGGGAAGGACTGAAGCTTTCTTT. It specifies CASSWGGRTEAFF. The chain couples TRBV6-5 to TRBJ1-1; tentative D call: TRBD1 (5 bases). The CDR3 length is 13 residues. Germline V lookup: CDR1 MNHEY, CDR2 SVGAGI. Between the trimmed V and J ends, which lost 8 bases and 5 bases, there was a span of 15 bases.

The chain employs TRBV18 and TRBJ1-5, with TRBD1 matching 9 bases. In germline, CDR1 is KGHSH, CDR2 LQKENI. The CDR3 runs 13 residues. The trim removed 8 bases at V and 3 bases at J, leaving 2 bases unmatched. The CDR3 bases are TGTGCCAGCGGGGACAGGGTCAATCAGCCCCAGCATTTT. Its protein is CASGDRVNQPQHF.

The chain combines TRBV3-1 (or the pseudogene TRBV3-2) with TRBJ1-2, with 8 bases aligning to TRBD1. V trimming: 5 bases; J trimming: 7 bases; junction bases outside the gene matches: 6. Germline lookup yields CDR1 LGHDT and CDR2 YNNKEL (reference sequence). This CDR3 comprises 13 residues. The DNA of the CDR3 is TGTGCCAGCAGCGCACAGGGGGACGGTGGCTACACCTTC. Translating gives CASSAQGDGGYTF.

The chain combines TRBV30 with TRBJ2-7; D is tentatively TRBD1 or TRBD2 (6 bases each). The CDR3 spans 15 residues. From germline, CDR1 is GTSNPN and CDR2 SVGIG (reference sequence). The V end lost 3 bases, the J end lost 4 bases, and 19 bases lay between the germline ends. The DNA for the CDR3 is TGTGCCTGGAGCCCAGGAGGGGGGCAGCCTTACGAGCAGTACTTC. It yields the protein CAWSPGGGQPYEQYF.

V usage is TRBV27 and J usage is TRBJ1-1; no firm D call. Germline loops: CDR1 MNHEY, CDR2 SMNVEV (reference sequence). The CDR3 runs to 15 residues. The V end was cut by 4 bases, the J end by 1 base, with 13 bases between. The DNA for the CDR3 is TGTGCCAGCAGTTATATTTACCGGGGGAACACTGAAGCTTTCTTT. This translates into CASSYIYRGNTEAFF.

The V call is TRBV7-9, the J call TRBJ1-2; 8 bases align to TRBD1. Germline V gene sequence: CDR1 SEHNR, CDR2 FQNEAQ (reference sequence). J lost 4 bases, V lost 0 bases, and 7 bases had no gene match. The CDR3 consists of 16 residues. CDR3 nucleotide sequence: TGTGCCAGCAGCTTAGCATACTCGGACAGGGTCTATGGCTACACCTTC. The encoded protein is CASSLAYSDRVYGYTF.

In nucleotides, the CDR3 is TGCAGTGCTAGTCGAGAAGGAGGGCTGAACACTGAAGCTTTCTTT. Translated, it gives CSASREGGLNTEAFF. The chain is built from TRBV20-1 and TRBJ1-1; D is uncertain. Germline CDR1 reads DFQATT; CDR2 reads SNEGSKA (reference sequence). Trimming stripped 3 bases from V and 0 bases from J, with 14 bases between. The CDR3 consists of 15 residues.